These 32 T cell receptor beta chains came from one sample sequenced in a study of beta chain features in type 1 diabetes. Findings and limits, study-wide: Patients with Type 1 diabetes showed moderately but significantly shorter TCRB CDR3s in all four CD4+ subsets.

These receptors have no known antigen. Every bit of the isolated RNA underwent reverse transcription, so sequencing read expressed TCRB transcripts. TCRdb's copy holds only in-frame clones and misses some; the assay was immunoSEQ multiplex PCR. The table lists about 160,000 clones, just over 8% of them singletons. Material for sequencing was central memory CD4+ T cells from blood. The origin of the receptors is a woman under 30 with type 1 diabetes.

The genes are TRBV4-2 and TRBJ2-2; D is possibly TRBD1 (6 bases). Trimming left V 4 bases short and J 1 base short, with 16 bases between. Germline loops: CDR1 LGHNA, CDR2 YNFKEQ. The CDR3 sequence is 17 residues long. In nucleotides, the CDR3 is TGTGCCAGCAGCCCCCCAGGGGCCGGCGGGAACACCGGGGAGCTGTTTTTT. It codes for CASSPPGAGGNTGELFF.

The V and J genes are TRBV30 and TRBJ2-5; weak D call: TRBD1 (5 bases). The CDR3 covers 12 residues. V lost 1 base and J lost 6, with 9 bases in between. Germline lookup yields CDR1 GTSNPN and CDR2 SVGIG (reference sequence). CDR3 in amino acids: CAWSGQGKTQYF. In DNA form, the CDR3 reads TGTGCCTGGAGTGGTCAGGGAAAGACCCAGTACTTC.

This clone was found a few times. CDR3 coding DNA: TGTGCCAGCAGCCCCCACTCGGTAGCGAACACCGGGGAGCTGTTTTTT. Protein sequence: CASSPHSVANTGELFF. The chain is built from TRBV7-3 and TRBJ2-2, with D hard to call. The length of the CDR3 is 16 residues. V gave up 5 bases and J gave up 0 bases, with 13 bases separating them. Germline CDR1 is SGHTA and CDR2 is FQGTGA.

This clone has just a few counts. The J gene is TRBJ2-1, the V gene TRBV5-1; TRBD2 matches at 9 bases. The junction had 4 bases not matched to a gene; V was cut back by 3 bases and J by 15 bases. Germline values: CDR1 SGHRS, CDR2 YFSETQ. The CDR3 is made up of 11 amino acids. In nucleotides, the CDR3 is TGCGCCAGCAGCTCCGGGACTAGCACGTTCTTC. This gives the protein CASSSGTSTFF.

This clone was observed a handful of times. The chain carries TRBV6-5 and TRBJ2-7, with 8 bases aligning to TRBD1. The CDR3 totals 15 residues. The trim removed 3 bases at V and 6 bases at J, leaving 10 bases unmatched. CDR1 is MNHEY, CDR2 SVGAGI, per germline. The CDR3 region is CASSYKHRGEFEQYF. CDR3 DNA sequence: TGTGCCAGCAGTTATAAGCACAGGGGGGAGTTCGAGCAGTACTTC.

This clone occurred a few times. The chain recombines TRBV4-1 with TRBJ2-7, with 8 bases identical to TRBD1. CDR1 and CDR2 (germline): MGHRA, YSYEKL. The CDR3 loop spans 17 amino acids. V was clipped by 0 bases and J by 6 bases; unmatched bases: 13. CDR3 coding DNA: TGCGCCAGCAGCCAAGATCTGCGGACAGGGCGAACCCTCGAGCAGTACTTC. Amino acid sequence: CASSQDLRTGRTLEQYF.

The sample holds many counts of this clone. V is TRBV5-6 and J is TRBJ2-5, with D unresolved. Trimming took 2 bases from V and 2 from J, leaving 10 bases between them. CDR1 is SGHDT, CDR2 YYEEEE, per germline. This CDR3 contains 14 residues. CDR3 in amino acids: CASSFLRQQETQYF. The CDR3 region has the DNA TGTGCCAGCAGCTTCTTGCGGCAACAAGAGACCCAGTACTTC.

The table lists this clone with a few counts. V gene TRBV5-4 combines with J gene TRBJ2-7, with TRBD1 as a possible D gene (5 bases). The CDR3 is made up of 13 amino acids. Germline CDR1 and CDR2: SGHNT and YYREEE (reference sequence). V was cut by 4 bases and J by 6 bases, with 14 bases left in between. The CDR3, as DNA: TGTGCCAGCAGCCAAGGCAGGGTCCTCGAGCAGTACTTC. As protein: CASSQGRVLEQYF.

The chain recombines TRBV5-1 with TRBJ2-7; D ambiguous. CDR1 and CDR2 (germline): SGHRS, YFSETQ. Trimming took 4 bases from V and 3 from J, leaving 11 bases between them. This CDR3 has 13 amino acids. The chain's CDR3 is CASSSPPVYEQYF. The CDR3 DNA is TGCGCCAGCAGCAGCCCCCCTGTCTACGAGCAGTACTTC.

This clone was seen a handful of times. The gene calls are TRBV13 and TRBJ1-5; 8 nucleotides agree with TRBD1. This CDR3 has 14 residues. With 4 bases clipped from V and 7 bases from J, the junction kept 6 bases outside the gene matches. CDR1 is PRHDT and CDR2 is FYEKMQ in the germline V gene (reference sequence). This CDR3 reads CASSYGQGSQPQHF. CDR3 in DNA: TGTGCCAGCAGCTACGGACAGGGCTCGCAGCCCCAGCATTTT.

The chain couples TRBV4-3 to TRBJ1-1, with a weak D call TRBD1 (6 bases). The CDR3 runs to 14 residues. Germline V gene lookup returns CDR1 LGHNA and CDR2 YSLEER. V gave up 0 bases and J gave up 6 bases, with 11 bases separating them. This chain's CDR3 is CASSQDSRGPEAFF. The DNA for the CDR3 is TGCGCCAGCAGCCAAGATTCCAGGGGCCCTGAAGCTTTCTTT.

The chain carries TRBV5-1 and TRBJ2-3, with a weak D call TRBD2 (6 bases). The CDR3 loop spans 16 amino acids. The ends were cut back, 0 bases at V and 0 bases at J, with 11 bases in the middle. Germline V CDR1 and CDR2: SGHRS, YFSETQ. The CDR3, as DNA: TGCGCCAGCAGCTTGGGAGTAGCGGAGAGCACAGATACGCAGTATTTT. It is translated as CASSLGVAESTDTQYF.

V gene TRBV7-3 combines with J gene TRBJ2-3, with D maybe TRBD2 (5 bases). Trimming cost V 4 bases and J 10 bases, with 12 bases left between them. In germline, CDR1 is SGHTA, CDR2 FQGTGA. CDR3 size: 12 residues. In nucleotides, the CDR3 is TGTGCCAGCAGCTCCCAGTGGGGAGCGCAGTATTTT. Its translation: CASSSQWGAQYF.

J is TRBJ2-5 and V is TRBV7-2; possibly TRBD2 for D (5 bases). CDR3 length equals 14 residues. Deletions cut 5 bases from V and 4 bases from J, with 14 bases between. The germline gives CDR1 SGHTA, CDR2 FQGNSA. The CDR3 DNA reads TGTGCCAGCAGCCCGTGGCTAGCTGGAGAGACCCAGTACTTC. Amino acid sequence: CASSPWLAGETQYF.

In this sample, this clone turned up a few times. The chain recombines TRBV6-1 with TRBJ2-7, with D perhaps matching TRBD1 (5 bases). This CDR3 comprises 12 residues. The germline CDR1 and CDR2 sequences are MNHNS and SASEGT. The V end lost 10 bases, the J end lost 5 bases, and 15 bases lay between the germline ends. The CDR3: CAIKNRIDEQYF. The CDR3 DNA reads TGTGCCATAAAGAACAGGATCGACGAGCAGTACTTC.

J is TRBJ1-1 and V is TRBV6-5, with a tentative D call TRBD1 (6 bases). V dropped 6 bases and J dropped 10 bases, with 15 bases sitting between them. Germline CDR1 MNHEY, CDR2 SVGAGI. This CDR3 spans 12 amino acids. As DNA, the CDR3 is TGTGCCAGCAGGGAGGGGGGGGTCCGAGCTTTCTTT. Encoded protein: CASREGGVRAFF.

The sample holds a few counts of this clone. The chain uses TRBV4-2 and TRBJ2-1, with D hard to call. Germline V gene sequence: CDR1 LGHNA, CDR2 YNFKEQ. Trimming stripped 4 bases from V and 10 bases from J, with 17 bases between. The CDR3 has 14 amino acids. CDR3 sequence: CASSRAPKDIEQFF. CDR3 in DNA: TGTGCCAGCAGCCGTGCCCCTAAAGACATCGAGCAGTTCTTC.

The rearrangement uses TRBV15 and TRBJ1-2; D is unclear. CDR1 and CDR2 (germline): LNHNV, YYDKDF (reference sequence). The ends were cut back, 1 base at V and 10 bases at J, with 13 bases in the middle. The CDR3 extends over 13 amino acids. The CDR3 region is CATSRVLEALYTF. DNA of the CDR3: TGTGCCACCAGCAGAGTCTTGGAGGCTCTCTACACCTTC.

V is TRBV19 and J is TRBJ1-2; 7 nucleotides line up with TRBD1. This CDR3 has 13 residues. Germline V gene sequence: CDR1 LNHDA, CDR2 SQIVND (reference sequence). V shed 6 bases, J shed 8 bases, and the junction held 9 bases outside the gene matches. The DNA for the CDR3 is TGTGCCAGTAGCTCCGGGACAGTAGAAGGCTACACCTTC. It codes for CASSSGTVEGYTF.

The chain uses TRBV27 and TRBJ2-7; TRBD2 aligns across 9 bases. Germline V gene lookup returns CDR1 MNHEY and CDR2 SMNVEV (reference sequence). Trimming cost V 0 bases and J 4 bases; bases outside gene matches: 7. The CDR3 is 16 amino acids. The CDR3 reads CASSLSLTSGRYEQYF. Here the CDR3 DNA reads TGTGCCAGCAGTTTATCGTTGACTAGCGGACGGTACGAGCAGTACTTC.

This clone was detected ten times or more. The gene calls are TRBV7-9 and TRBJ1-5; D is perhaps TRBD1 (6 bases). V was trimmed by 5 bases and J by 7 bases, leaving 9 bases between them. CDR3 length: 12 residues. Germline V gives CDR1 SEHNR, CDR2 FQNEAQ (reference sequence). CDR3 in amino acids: CASSDQGQPQHF. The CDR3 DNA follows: TGTGCCAGCAGCGATCAGGGGCAGCCCCAGCATTTT.

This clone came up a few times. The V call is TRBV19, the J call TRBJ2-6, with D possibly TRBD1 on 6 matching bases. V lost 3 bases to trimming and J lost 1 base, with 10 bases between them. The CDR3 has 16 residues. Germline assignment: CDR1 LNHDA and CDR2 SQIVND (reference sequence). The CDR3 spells CASSIPGQSGANVLTF. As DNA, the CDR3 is TGTGCCAGTAGTATTCCGGGACAATCTGGGGCCAACGTCCTGACTTTC.

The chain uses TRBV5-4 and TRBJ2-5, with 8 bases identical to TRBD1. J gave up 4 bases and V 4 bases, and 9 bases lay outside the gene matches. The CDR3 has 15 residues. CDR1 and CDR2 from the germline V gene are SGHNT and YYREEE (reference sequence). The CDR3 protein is CASSTPTGASETQYF. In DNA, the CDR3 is TGTGCCAGCAGCACCCCGACAGGGGCCTCAGAGACCCAGTACTTC.

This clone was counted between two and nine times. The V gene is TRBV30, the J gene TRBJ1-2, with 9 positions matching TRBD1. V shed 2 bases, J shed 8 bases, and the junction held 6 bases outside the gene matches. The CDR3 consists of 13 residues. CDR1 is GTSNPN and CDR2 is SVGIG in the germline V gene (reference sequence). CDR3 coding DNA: TGTGCCTGGAGTCTACAGGGGGCTGGAGGCTACACCTTC. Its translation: CAWSLQGAGGYTF.

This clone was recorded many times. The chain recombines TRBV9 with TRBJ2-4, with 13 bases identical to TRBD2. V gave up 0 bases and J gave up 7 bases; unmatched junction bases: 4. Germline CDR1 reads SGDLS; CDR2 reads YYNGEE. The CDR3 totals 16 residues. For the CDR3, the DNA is TGTGCCAGCAGCGTAGGGACTAGCGGGAGTGGGAACATTCAGTACTTC. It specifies CASSVGTSGSGNIQYF.

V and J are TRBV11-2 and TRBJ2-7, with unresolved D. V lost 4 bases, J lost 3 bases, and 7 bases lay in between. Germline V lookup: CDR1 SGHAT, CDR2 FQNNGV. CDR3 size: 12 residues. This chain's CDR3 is CASSSTDYEQYF. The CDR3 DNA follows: TGTGCCAGCAGCTCTACAGACTACGAGCAGTACTTC.

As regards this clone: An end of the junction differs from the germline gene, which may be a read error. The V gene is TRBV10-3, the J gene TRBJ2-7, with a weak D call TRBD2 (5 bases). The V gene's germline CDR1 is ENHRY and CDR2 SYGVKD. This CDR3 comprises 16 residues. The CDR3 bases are TGTGCCAGCAGTGGCCTTGGGTGGGAGCAACCCTACGAGCAGTACTTC. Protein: CASSGLGWEQPYEQYF.

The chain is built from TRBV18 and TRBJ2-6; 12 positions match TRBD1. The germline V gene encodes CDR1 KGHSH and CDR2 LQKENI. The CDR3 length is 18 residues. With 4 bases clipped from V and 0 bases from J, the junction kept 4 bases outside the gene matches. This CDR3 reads CASSLRGQGASGANVLTF. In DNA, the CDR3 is TGTGCCAGCTCACTCCGGGGACAGGGGGCCTCTGGGGCCAACGTCCTGACTTTC.

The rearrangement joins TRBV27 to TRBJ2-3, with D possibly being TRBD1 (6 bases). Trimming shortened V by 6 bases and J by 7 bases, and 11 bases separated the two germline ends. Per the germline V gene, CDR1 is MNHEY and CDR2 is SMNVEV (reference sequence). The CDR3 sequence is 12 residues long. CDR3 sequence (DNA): TGTGCCAGCAGCATACAGGGACATACGCAGTATTTT. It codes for CASSIQGHTQYF.

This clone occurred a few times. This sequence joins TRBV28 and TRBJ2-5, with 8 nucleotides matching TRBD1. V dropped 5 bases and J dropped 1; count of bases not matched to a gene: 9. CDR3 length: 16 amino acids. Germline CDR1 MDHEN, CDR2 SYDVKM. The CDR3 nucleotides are TGTGCCAGCAGTCCCCTCGGGACAGGAGGCCAAGAGACCCAGTACTTC. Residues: CASSPLGTGGQETQYF.

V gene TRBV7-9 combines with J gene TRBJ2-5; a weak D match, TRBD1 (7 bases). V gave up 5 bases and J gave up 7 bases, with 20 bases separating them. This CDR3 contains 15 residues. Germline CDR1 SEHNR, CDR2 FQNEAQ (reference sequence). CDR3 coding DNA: TGTGCCAGCAGCACCCGAGGAGGGGGCTACGGGACCCAGTACTTC. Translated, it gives CASSTRGGGYGTQYF.

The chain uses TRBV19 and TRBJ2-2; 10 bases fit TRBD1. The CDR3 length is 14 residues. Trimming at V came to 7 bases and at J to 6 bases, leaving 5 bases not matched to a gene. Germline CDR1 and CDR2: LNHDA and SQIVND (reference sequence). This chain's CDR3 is CASNPGQGPGELFF. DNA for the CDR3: TGTGCCAGTAATCCGGGACAGGGGCCCGGGGAGCTGTTTTTT.